The 2 T cell receptor beta chains listed next were all sequenced from one sample in a study of CD8+CD57+ T cells in acquired aplastic anemia. Patients who underwent sequencing had shown CD8+CD57+ cell expansion by flow cytometry. According to the study, genomic DNA was the template for TCR beta VDJ and CDR3 profiling. TCRdb recomputed calls from the reads with MiXCR, one row per CDR3 protein. The profile shows 180,000 or so distinct CDR3 sequences, roughly three fifths of them singletons. What was sequenced was sorted CD4+, CD8+, or CD8+CD57+ T cells (not recorded which) from PBMCs. The receptors derive from a human donor with aplastic anemia.

V usage is TRBV7-8 and J usage is TRBJ1-1; perhaps TRBD1 as D (5 bases). Germline V gene lookup returns CDR1 SGHVS and CDR2 FQNEAQ. V was shortened by 4 bases and J by 4 bases, with 10 bases between the two germline ends. The CDR3 length is 13 residues. CDR3 residues: CASSWQGGTEAFF. The CDR3, as DNA: TGTGCCAGCAGCTGGCAGGGTGGCACTGAAGCTTTCTTT. The whole variable domain, filled in from reference TRBV7-8 and TRBJ1-1, reads GAGVSQSPRYKVAKRGQDVALRCDPISGHVSLFWYQQALGQGPEFLTYFQNEAQLDKSGLPSDRFFAERPEGSVSTLKIQRTQQEDSAVYLCASSWQGGTEAFFGQGTRLTVV.

CDR3 sequence reads: CATSDFGGVLTF. In DNA, the CDR3 is TGTGCCACCAGTGATTTTGGAGGGGTCCTGACTTTC. The rearrangement uses TRBV24-1 and TRBJ2-6; D is possibly TRBD2 (6 bases). Germline lookup yields CDR1 KGHDR and CDR2 SFDVKD. V was pared by 1 base and J by 13 bases, with 7 bases between. The CDR3 sequence is 12 residues long.